This T cell receptor beta chain is drawn from a study of CD8 T cells in Susac syndrome. With random hexamers, reverse transcription was performed on roughly 0.5 to 1 ug of RNA. TCRdb recomputed calls from the immunoSEQ multiplex PCR reads with MiXCR, one row per CDR3 protein. The profile shows 150,000 to 200,000 distinct CDR3 sequences, approximately 93% of them singletons. Germline CDR1 reads SGHDT; CDR2 reads YYEEEE. The CDR3 contains 15 residues. V dropped 4 bases and J dropped 3; count of bases not matched to a gene: 8. Bulk CD8+ and CD4+ cells came from magnetic negative isolation; CD8+ TEMRA by FACS.

The sequencing sample was made of CD4+ T cells from PBMCs. The rearrangement links TRBV5-6 to TRBJ2-7; 9 bases are shared with TRBD1. This sequence was found in a human donor in good health. This chain's CDR3 is CASSAGTGSFYEQYF. The CDR3 bases are TGTGCCAGCAGCGCCGGGACAGGGAGTTTCTACGAGCAGTACTTC.